This TCR beta chain comes out of a study of cytomegalovirus exposure and HLA in healthy donors. The study's findings and limits: Highly shared sequence variants in one cluster were likely a sequencing artifact. Some V segments (TRBV6-2 and TRBV6-3 among them) were excluded as indistinguishable.

Points on this clone: Its antigen is as yet unknown.

PCR primers comprised 60 Vbeta and 13 Jbeta primers. As processed by the authors: An analysis performed later counted roughly 80 million unique TCR beta chains (approximately 10 million of them shared). TCRdb's table, derived via immunoSEQ multiplex PCR, lists solely in-frame clones and lacks some. The V and J calls and clone size come from that table; D and trimming were worked out from the DNA. The top ten clones hold about 2% of a sample with 140,000 or so clones, around 9.6% of them seen once. Germline trimming cut 3 bases from V and 5 bases from J; bases unmatched to any gene: 9. Germline CDR1 and CDR2: MDHEN and SYDVKM. This CDR3 has 15 amino acids.

The sequence came from a male donor in good health and CMV-seronegative. The rearrangement uses TRBV28 and TRBJ1-1, with 7 bases matching TRBD1. Material for sequencing was PBMCs. CDR3 residues: CASSFGDRFLTEAFF. CDR3 DNA sequence: TGTGCCAGCAGTTTCGGGGACAGATTCCTAACTGAAGCTTTCTTT. Complete variable domain (other parts from reference TRBV28 and TRBJ1-1): DVKVTQSSRYLVKRTGEKVFLECVQDMDHENMFWYRQDPGLGLRLIYFSYDVKMKEKGDIPEGYSVSREKKERFSLILESASTNQTSMYLCASSFGDRFLTEAFFGQGTRLTVV.